A single sample gave rise to the 7 T cell receptor beta chains below, sequenced in a study of T cells in Graves' hyperthyroidism and ophthalmopathy. Authors of the study amplified TCR beta CDR3 regions from RNA transcripts. The HTBI primer set served for first-round RT-PCR of the TCR CDR3. Using its own MiXCR run on the multiplex PCR reads, TCRdb lists one record per CDR3 protein. The data show 130,000 to 150,000 distinct CDR3 sequences, approximately 20% seen once. The specimen sequenced was blood. These receptors were obtained from a woman in her fifties or sixties with Graves' hyperthyroidism that later progressed to Graves' ophthalmopathy.

This clonotype was seen ten or more times. The chain couples TRBV2 to TRBJ2-2, with TRBD2 as a possible D gene (6 bases). The V gene lost 6 bases and the J gene lost 5 bases, with 22 bases spanning the gap. Germline CDR1 reads SNHLY; CDR2 reads FYNNEI. CDR3 size: 17 residues. CDR3 sequence: CASSPPLRDRVTGELFF. CDR3 DNA sequence: TGTGCCAGCAGCCCTCCCCTGCGGGATAGGGTTACCGGGGAGCTGTTTTTT.

This clonotype showed up many times. The rearrangement links TRBV18 to TRBJ1-1; no firm D call. The germline CDR1 and CDR2 sequences are KGHSH and LQKENI. Deletions cut 4 bases from V and 1 base from J, with 7 bases between. This CDR3 has 13 amino acids. This CDR3 is CASSLDANTEAFF. The DNA for the CDR3 is TGTGCCAGCTCACTGGACGCGAACACTGAAGCTTTCTTT. Filled out from reference TRBV18 and TRBJ1-1, the complete variable domain reads NAGVMQNPRHLVRRRGQEARLRCSPMKGHSHVYWYRQLPEEGLKFMVYLQKENIIDESGMPKERFSAEFPKEGPSILRIQQVVRGDSAAYFCASSLDANTEAFFGQGTRLTVV.

The V and J genes are TRBV25-1 and TRBJ1-1; D ambiguous. The V end was cut by 7 bases, the J end by 11 bases, with 26 bases between. This CDR3 comprises 15 residues. CDR1 and CDR2 from the germline V gene are MGHDK and SYGVNS. The CDR3 coding sequence is TGTGCCAGCATTAGAGTAGGAAACAGCCCCGAGAAGGCTTTCTTT. It is translated as CASIRVGNSPEKAFF. Together with reference TRBV25-1 and TRBJ1-1, the CDR3 gives the full variable domain: EADIYQTPRYLVIGTGKKITLECSQTMGHDKMYWYQQDPGMELHLIHYSYGVNSTEKGDLSSESTVSRIRTEHFPLTLESARPSHTSQYLCASIRVGNSPEKAFFGQGTRLTVV.

On this clonotype itself: A much more abundant neighbour one base away suggests this may be a read error. This chain joins TRBV20-1 and TRBJ2-1, with 16 bases that match TRBD2. The CDR3 spans 19 residues. Germline V gene sequence: CDR1 DFQATT, CDR2 SNEGSKA (reference sequence). The CDR3 DNA sequence: TGCAGAGCTGACCCGCCGGGACTAGCGGGAGGGCTAGTTGACAATGAGCAGTTCTTC. Protein: CRADPPGLAGGLVDNEQFF.

The CDR3 nucleotides are TGTGCCAGCAGCTTAAACAGGTTGGGCACTGAAGCTTTCTTT. It is translated as CASSLNRLGTEAFF. The V and J genes are TRBV11-2 and TRBJ1-1; weak D call: TRBD1 (5 bases). Germline V gene sequence: CDR1 SGHAT, CDR2 FQNNGV. Trimming removed 2 bases at V and 4 bases at J, with 11 bases between. There are 14 residues in the CDR3.

The CDR3 is CASSQTGRGGQYF. CDR3 nucleotides: TGTGCCAGCAGCCAGACAGGGCGGGGTGGCCAGTACTTC. The chain joins TRBV28 to TRBJ2-5; D is perhaps TRBD1 (7 bases). This CDR3 has 13 residues. Germline lookup yields CDR1 MDHEN and CDR2 SYDVKM. The V and J ends lost 6 bases and 10 bases respectively, with 18 bases between them.

In this sample, this clonotype is hyperexpanded (1% or more). This chain joins TRBV28 and TRBJ1-1, with 10 nucleotides matching TRBD1. The CDR3 covers 16 residues. Per the germline V gene, CDR1 is MDHEN and CDR2 is SYDVKM. V lost 6 bases, J lost 1 base, and 8 bases stayed unmatched. The CDR3 loop is CASSHLGQGGNTEAFF. DNA for the CDR3: TGTGCCAGCAGCCACCTCGGACAGGGGGGGAACACTGAAGCTTTCTTT.